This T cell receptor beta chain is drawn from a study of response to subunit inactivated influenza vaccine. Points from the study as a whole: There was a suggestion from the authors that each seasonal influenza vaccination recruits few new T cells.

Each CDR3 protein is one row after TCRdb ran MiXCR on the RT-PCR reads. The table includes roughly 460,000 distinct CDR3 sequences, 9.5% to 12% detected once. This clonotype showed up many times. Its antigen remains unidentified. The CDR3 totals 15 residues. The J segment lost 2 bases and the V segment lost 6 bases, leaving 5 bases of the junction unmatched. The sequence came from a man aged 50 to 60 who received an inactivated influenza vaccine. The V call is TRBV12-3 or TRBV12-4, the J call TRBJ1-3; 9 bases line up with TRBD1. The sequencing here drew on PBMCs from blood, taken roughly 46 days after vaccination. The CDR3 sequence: CASSPDRGTGNTIYF. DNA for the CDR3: TGTGCCAGCAGCCCGGACAGGGGAACTGGAAACACCATATATTTT.